This entry lists 20 T cell receptor beta chains sequenced from one sample in a study of T cell responses to AZD1222 COVID-19 vaccine. Profiled with immunoSEQ multiplex PCR; TCRdb holds only in-frame clones, not every one. The table lists 120,000 to 150,000 clones, just over 90% of them singletons. This sample comprised peripheral blood, obtained on day 0 of MenACWY control vaccination. These TCRs come from an adult in good health.

As DNA, the CDR3 is TGTGCCACCAGTGAGTCGGGAGGAAACACCATATATTTT. Residues: CATSESGGNTIYF. The V and J genes are TRBV24-1 and TRBJ1-3, with D unresolved. Germline V gene data show CDR1 as KGHDR and CDR2 as SFDVKD. V lost 4 bases and J lost 4, with 7 bases in between. The CDR3 has 13 residues.

This chain uses TRBV25-1 with TRBJ1-5, with D perhaps TRBD1 (5 bases). The germline gives CDR1 MGHDK, CDR2 SYGVNS. This CDR3 has 16 residues. V was cut by 5 bases and J by 2 bases, with 16 bases left in between. The CDR3 coding sequence is TGTGCCAGCAGTTTACAGGCCCTCAGGGGCAATCAGCCCCAGCATTTT. Its protein is CASSLQALRGNQPQHF. The variable domain in full, completed from reference TRBV25-1 and TRBJ1-5, reads EADIYQTPRYLVIGTGKKITLECSQTMGHDKMYWYQQDPGMELHLIHYSYGVNSTEKGDLSSESTVSRIRTEHFPLTLESARPSHTSQYLCASSLQALRGNQPQHFGDGTRLSIL.

The table lists this clone with a count of one. V is TRBV7-9 and J is TRBJ2-2, with a possible D match to TRBD1 (6 bases). The length of the CDR3 is 13 residues. V lost 4 bases, J lost 8 bases, and 11 bases lay in between. Germline V gene sequence: CDR1 SEHNR, CDR2 FQNEAQ (reference sequence). CDR3 region: CASSSRGRGELFF. The CDR3, as DNA: TGTGCCAGCAGCTCCAGGGGTCGGGGGGAGCTGTTTTTT.

V gene TRBV28 combines with J gene TRBJ1-5; 7 bases line up with TRBD1. The CDR3 runs to 13 residues. V gave up 6 bases and J gave up 7 bases; unmatched junction bases: 6. The germline V gene has CDR1 MDHEN and CDR2 SYDVKM. CDR3 sequence reads: CASRRQGSQPQHF. CDR3 sequence (DNA): TGTGCCAGCAGACGACAGGGTAGCCAGCCCCAGCATTTT.

This clone was seen only once. The chain is built from TRBV9 and TRBJ1-5, with TRBD1 matching over 7 bases. Germline V gives CDR1 SGDLS, CDR2 YYNGEE. The length of the CDR3 is 12 residues. J gave up 5 bases and V 7 bases, and 3 bases lay outside the gene matches. CDR3: CASGQGDQPQHF. DNA for the CDR3: TGTGCCAGCGGTCAGGGGGATCAGCCCCAGCATTTT.

The rearrangement links TRBV29-1 to TRBJ2-5, with D perhaps TRBD1 (6 bases). CDR1 SQVTM and CDR2 ANQGSEA come from the germline V gene. The CDR3 contains 13 residues. V dropped 7 bases and J dropped 5 bases, with 17 bases sitting between them. The CDR3: CSALGGASETQYF. CDR3 bases: TGCAGCGCCTTAGGGGGTGCTAGTGAGACCCAGTACTTC.

This chain links TRBV19 with TRBJ2-1; the D gene is possibly TRBD2 (5 bases). The germline gives CDR1 LNHDA, CDR2 SQIVND (reference sequence). Trimming took 3 bases from V and 3 from J, leaving 18 bases between them. This CDR3 spans 17 amino acids. For the CDR3, the DNA is TGTGCCAGTAGTATTGCGGGCGGAGGACCCTTCTACAATGAGCAGTTCTTC. Protein: CASSIAGGGPFYNEQFF.

V is TRBV12-5 and J is TRBJ1-1; D not resolved. This CDR3 is 13 amino acids long. Germline V gene sequence: CDR1 LGHNT, CDR2 FRNRAP. Trimming removed 6 bases at V and 6 bases at J, with 14 bases between. DNA of the CDR3: TGTGCTAGTGGACCCACCGGGGTCCCTGAAGCTTTCTTT. This translates into CASGPTGVPEAFF.

CDR3 nucleotides: TGTGCCAGTCAGGAAGGGGGAGCTTTCTTT. Protein sequence: CASQEGGAFF. This chain uses TRBV7-9 with TRBJ1-1; TRBD1 might be the D (6 bases). The CDR3 totals 10 residues. Germline V gene sequence: CDR1 SEHNR, CDR2 FQNEAQ (reference sequence). Deletions cut 9 bases from V and 10 bases from J, with 12 bases between.

This chain links TRBV27 with TRBJ2-7; D not resolved. The CDR3 totals 13 residues. Trimming left V 2 bases short and J 0 bases short, with 5 bases between. Germline-derived CDR1 and CDR2 are MNHEY and SMNVEV (reference sequence). The CDR3 bases are TGTGCCAGCAGTTTAGGTCACTCCTACGAGCAGTACTTC. Amino acids: CASSLGHSYEQYF.

The chain carries TRBV24-1 and TRBJ2-1, with D tentatively TRBD2 (6 bases). The CDR3 consists of 18 residues. Per the germline V gene, CDR1 is KGHDR and CDR2 is SFDVKD. Deletions cut 4 bases from V and 0 bases from J, with 18 bases between. The CDR3 nucleotides read TGTGCCACCAGTGACCCTGGGGCTAGCGAGATCTCCTACAATGAGCAGTTCTTC. This encodes CATSDPGASEISYNEQFF.

This clone was observed a few times. This sequence joins TRBV18 and TRBJ2-6, with TRBD2 matching over 7 bases. Looked up from germline, CDR1 is KGHSH and CDR2 is LQKENI. J was trimmed by 0 bases and V by 6 bases; bases with no gene match: 8. The CDR3 length is 17 residues. This chain's CDR3 is CASSAGTTPSGANVLTF. DNA for the CDR3: TGTGCCAGCTCCGCCGGGACTACACCCTCTGGGGCCAACGTCCTGACTTTC.

The rearrangement joins TRBV10-2 to TRBJ1-5; a possible D gene is TRBD1 (5 bases). Trimming took 7 bases from V and 6 from J, leaving 19 bases between them. The CDR3 contains 15 residues. The germline V gene has CDR1 WSHSY and CDR2 SAAADI. CDR3 residues: CASMGPREGGQPQHF. CDR3 nucleotides: TGCGCCAGCATGGGGCCCAGGGAGGGCGGTCAGCCCCAGCATTTT.

The rearrangement joins TRBV10-3 to TRBJ2-7; D unresolved. V was shortened by 3 bases and J by 4 bases, with 13 bases between the two germline ends. The CDR3 length is 14 residues. Germline V gives CDR1 ENHRY, CDR2 SYGVKD. CDR3 in DNA: TGTGCCATCAGTGAAGAGGCTCGAGGATACGAGCAGTACTTC. Translated, it gives CAISEEARGYEQYF.

The gene calls are TRBV29-1 and TRBJ1-2; 11 bases align to TRBD1. CDR3 length: 14 residues. Trimming at V came to 7 bases and at J to 8 bases, leaving 12 bases not matched to a gene. The germline gives CDR1 SQVTM, CDR2 ANQGSEA. Here the CDR3 DNA reads TGCAGCGCCAACCACGGACAGGGGGCGCGGGGCTACACCTTC. This sequence encodes CSANHGQGARGYTF.

This sequence joins TRBV14 and TRBJ1-1; maybe TRBD1 (5 bases). CDR1 and CDR2 (germline): SGHDN, FVKESK. V lost 6 bases and J lost 7, with 12 bases in between. The CDR3 sequence is 12 residues long. The chain's CDR3 is CASSLRQREAFF. Written as DNA, the CDR3 is TGTGCCAGCAGTTTGAGACAGCGTGAAGCTTTCTTT.

Only one count was recorded for this clone. This rearrangement joins TRBV5-1 to TRBJ2-5, with D possibly TRBD2 on 6 matching bases. The CDR3 totals 14 residues. V lost 5 bases, J lost 1 base, and 12 bases lay in between. Germline loops: CDR1 SGHRS, CDR2 YFSETQ. This CDR3 is CASRRHGGQETQYF. The CDR3 DNA reads as TGCGCCAGCAGACGACACGGGGGCCAAGAGACCCAGTACTTC.

This rearrangement joins TRBV9 to TRBJ1-5; 7 bases are a match to TRBD1. Germline lookup yields CDR1 SGDLS and CDR2 YYNGEE. The CDR3 sequence is 14 residues long. Unmatched junction bases numbered 2, after V lost 5 bases and J lost 0 bases. The CDR3 DNA is TGTGCCAGCAGTCAGGGGGGTAGCAATCAGCCCCAGCATTTT. It encodes CASSQGGSNQPQHF.

The rearrangement uses TRBV7-6 and TRBJ1-3; 7 bases line up with TRBD1. The junction had 13 bases not matched to a gene; V was cut back by 5 bases and J by 6 bases. Per germline, CDR1 SGHVS and CDR2 FNYEAQ. The CDR3 length is 16 residues. Here the CDR3 reads CASSPRGGISANTIYF. The CDR3 nucleotides read TGTGCCAGCAGCCCCAGGGGGGGAATTTCCGCAAACACCATATATTTT.

The genes are TRBV9 and TRBJ2-7, with 10 bases aligning to TRBD1. The ends lost 2 bases at V and 7 bases at J; junction bases unmatched: 6. CDR3 length equals 14 residues. CDR1 is SGDLS and CDR2 is YYNGEE in the germline V gene. The CDR3 coding sequence is TGTGCCAGCAGCGTGGGGGACAGGGGTTGGGAGCAGTACTTC. This translates into CASSVGDRGWEQYF.